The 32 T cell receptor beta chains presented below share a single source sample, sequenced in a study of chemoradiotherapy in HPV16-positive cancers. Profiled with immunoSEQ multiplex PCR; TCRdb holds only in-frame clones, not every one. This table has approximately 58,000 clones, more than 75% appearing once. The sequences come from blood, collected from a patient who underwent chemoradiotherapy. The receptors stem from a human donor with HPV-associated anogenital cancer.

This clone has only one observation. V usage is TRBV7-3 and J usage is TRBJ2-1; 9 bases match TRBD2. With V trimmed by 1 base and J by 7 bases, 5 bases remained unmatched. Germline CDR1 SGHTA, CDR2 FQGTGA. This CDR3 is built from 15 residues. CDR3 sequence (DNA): TGTGCCAGCAGCTTAATAGCGGGAGCTGTTAATGAGCAGTTCTTC. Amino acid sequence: CASSLIAGAVNEQFF.

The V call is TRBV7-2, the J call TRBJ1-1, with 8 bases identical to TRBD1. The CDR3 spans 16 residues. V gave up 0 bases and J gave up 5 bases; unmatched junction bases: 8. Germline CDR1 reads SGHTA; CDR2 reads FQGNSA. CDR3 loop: CASSLAGQGSGTEAFF. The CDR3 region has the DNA TGTGCCAGCAGCTTAGCCGGACAGGGATCGGGTACTGAAGCTTTCTTT. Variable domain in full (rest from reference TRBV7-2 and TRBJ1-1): GAGVSQSPSNKVTEKGKDVELRCDPISGHTALYWYRQSLGQGLEFLIYFQGNSAPDKSGLPSDRFSAERTGGSVSTLTIQRTQQEDSAVYLCASSLAGQGSGTEAFFGQGTRLTVV.

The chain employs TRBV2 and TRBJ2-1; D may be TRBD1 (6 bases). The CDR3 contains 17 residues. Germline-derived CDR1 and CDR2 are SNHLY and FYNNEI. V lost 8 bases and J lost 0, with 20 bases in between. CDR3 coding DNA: TGTGCCAGCGAAGGTGGGGGAGACAGGAGCTCCTACAATGAGCAGTTCTTC. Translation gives CASEGGGDRSSYNEQFF.

In DNA, the CDR3 is TGCGCCAGCAGCCAAGACTACAGGGGTAGCAATCAGCCCCAGCATTTT. It yields the protein CASSQDYRGSNQPQHF. V and J are TRBV4-3 and TRBJ1-5; TRBD1 aligns across 7 bases. Germline assignment: CDR1 LGHNA and CDR2 YSLEER. This CDR3 has 16 residues. Germline trimming cut 0 bases from V and 0 bases from J; bases unmatched to any gene: 2.

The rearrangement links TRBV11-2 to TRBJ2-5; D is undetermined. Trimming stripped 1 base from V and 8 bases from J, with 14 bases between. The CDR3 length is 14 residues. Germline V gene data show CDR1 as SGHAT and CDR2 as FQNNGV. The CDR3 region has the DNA TGTGCCAGCAGCTTAGGGCCTTTAGAGGCCACCCAGTACTTC. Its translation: CASSLGPLEATQYF.

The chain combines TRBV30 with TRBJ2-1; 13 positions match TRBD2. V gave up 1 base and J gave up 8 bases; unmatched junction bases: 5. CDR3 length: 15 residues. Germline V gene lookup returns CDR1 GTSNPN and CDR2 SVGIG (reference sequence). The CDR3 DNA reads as TGTGCCTGGAGTGAACTAGCGGGAGGGTCGGATGAGCAGTTCTTC. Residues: CAWSELAGGSDEQFF. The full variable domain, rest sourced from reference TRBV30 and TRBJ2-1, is SQTIHQWPATLVQPVGSPLSLECTVEGTSNPNLYWYRQAAGRGLQLLFYSVGIGQISSEVPQNLSASRPQDRQFILSSKKLLLSDSGFYLCAWSELAGGSDEQFFGPGTRLTVL.

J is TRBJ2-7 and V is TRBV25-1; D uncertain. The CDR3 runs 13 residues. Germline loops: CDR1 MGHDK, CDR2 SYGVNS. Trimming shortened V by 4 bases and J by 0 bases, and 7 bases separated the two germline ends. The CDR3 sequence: CASSGTYSYEQYF. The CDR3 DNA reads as TGTGCCAGCAGTGGGACCTACTCCTACGAGCAGTACTTC.

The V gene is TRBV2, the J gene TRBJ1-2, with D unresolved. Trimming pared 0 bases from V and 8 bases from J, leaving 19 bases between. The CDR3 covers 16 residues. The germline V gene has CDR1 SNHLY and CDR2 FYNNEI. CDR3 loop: CASSEAVDPGVGGYTF. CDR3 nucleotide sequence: TGTGCCAGCAGTGAAGCGGTAGACCCCGGAGTTGGAGGCTACACCTTC.

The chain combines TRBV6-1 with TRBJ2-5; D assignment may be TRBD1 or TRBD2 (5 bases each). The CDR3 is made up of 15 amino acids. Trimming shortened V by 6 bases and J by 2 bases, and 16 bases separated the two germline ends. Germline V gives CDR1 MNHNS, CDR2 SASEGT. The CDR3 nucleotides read TGTGCCAGCAGCTTCCGGGGCAGGCAACAAGAGACCCAGTACTTC. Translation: CASSFRGRQQETQYF.

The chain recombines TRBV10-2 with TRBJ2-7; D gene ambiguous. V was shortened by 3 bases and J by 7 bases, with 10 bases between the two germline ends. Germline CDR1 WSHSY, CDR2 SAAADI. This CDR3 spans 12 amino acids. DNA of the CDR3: TGCGCCAGCAGTGACAGCCACCCTGAGCAGTACTTC. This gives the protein CASSDSHPEQYF.

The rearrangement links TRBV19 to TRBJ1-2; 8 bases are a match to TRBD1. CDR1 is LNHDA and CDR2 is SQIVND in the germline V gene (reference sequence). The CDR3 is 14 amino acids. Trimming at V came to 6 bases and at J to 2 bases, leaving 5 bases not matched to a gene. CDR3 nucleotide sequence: TGTGCCAGTAGGATCTCAGGGGGCAACTATGGCTACACCTTC. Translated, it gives CASRISGGNYGYTF.

The CDR3: CASSPQIAGSQETQYF. The CDR3 nucleotides read TGTGCCAGCTCACCTCAGATAGCGGGGAGCCAAGAGACCCAGTACTTC. The chain employs TRBV18 and TRBJ2-5; TRBD2 agrees at 8 bases. CDR1 KGHSH and CDR2 LQKENI come from the germline V gene. The CDR3 has 16 amino acids. The trim removed 3 bases at V and 1 base at J, leaving 7 bases unmatched.

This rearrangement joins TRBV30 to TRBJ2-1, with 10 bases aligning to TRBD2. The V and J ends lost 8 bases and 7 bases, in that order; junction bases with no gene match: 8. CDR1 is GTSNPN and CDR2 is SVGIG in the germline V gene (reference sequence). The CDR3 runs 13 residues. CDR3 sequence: CARGTSVLNEQFF. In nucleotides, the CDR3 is TGTGCCCGCGGGACTAGCGTCTTAAATGAGCAGTTCTTC.

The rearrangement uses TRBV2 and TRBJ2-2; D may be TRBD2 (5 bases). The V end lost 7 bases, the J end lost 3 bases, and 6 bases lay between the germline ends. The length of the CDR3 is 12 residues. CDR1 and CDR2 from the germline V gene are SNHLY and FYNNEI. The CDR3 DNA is TGTGCCAGCAAGGAGGACACCGGGGAGCTGTTTTTT. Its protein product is CASKEDTGELFF. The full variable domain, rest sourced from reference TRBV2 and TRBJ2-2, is EPEVTQTPSHQVTQMGQEVILRCVPISNHLYFYWYRQILGQKVEFLVSFYNNEISEKSEIFDDQFSVERPDGSNFTLKIRSTKLEDSAMYFCASKEDTGELFFGEGSRLTVL.

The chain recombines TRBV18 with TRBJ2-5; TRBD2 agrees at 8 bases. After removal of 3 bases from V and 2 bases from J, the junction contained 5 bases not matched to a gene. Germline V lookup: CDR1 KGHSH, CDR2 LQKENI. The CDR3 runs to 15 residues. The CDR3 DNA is TGTGCCAGCTCACCCCGGGGGGGGAATCAAGAGACCCAGTACTTC. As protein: CASSPRGGNQETQYF.

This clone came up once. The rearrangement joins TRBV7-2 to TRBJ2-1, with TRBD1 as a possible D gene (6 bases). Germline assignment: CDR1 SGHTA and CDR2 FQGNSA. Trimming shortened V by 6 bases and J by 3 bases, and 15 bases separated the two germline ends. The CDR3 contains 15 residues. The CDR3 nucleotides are TGTGCCAGCAGATCCACCAGGGGCGGCTACAATGAGCAGTTCTTC. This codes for CASRSTRGGYNEQFF.

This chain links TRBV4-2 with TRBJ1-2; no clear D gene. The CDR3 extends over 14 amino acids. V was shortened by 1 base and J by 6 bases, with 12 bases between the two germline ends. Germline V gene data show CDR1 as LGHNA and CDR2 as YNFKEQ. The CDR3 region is CASSQGGEGDGYTF. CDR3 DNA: TGTGCCAGCAGCCAAGGCGGGGAAGGTGATGGCTACACCTTC.

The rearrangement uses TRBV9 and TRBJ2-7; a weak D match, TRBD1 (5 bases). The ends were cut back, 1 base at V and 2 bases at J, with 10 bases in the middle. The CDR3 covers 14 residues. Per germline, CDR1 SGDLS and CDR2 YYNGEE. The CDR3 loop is CASSVNTGTYEQYF. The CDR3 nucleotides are TGTGCCAGCAGCGTAAATACAGGAACCTACGAGCAGTACTTC. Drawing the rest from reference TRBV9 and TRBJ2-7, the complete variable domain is DSGVTQTPKHLITATGQRVTLRCSPRSGDLSVYWYQQSLDQGLQFLIQYYNGEERAKGNILERFSAQQFPDLHSELNLSSLELGDSALYFCASSVNTGTYEQYFGPGTRLTVT.

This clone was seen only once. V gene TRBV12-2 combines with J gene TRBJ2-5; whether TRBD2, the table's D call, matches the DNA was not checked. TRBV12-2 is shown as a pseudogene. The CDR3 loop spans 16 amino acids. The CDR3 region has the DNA TGTGCAAGTCGCCCGCGGTGGCGGGGGGGCGATGAGACCCAGTACTTC. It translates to CASRPRWRGGDETQYF.

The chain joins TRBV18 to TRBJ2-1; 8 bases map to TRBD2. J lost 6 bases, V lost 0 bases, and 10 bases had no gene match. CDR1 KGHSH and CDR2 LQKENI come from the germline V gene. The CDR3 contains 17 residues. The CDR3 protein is CASSPPLPSGGINEQFF. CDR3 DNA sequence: TGTGCCAGCTCACCACCCCTCCCCAGCGGGGGAATCAATGAGCAGTTCTTC.

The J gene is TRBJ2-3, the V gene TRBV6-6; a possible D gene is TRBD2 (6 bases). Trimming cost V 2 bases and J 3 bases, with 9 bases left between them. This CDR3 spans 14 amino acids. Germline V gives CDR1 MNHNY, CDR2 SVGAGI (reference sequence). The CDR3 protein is CASSYGTPTDTQYF. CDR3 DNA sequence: TGTGCCAGCAGTTACGGGACTCCAACAGATACGCAGTATTTT.

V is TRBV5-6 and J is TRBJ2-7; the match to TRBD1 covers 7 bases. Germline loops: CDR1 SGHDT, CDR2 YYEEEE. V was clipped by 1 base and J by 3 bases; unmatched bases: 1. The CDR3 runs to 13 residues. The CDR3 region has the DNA TGTGCCAGCAGCTTGCCAGGGGGCTACGAGCAGTACTTC. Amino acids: CASSLPGGYEQYF.

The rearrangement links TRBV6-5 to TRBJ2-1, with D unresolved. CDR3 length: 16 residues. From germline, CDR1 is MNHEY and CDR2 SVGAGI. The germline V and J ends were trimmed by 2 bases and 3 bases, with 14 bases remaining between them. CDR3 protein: CASSYQDPLLYNEQFF. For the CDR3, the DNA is TGTGCCAGCAGTTACCAGGACCCCCTACTCTACAATGAGCAGTTCTTC.

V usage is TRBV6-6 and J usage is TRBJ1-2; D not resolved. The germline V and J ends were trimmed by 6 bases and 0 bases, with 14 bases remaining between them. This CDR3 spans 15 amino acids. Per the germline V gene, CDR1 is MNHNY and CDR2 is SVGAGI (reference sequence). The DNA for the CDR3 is TGTGCCAGCAGCTCACCCCATTCACCTAACTATGGCTACACCTTC. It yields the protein CASSSPHSPNYGYTF.

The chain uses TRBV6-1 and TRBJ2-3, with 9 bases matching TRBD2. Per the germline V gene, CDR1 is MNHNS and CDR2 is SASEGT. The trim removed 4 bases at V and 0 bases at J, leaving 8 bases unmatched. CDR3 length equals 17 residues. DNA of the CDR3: TGTGCCAGCAGTGCCAGGCGTAGCGGGGGCAGCACAGATACGCAGTATTTT. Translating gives CASSARRSGGSTDTQYF.

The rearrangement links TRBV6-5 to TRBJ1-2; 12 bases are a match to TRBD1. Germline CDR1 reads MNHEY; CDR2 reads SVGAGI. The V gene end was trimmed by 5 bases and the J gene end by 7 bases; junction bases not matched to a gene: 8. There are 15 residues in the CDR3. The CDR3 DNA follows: TGTGCCAGCAGTGCCGTGGGACAGGGGGCGCGTGGCTACACCTTC. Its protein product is CASSAVGQGARGYTF.

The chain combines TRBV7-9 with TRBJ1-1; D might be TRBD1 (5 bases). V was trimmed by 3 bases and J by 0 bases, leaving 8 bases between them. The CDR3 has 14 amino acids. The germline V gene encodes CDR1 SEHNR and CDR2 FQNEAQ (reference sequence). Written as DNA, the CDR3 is TGTGCCAGCAGCTTGGGACGGATGAACACTGAAGCTTTCTTT. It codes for CASSLGRMNTEAFF.

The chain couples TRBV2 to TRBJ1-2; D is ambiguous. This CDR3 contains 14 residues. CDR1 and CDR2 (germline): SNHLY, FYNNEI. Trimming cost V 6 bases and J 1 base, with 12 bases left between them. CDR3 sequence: CASRREEGNYGYTF. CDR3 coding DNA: TGTGCCAGCAGGAGGGAGGAGGGTAACTATGGCTACACCTTC.

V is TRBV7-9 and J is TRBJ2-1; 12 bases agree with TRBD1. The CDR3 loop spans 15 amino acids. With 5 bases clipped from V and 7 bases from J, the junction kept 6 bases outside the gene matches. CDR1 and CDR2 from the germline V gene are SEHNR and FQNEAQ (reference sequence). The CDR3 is CASSPGTGGLNEQFF. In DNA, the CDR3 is TGTGCCAGCAGCCCCGGGACAGGGGGCCTTAATGAGCAGTTCTTC.

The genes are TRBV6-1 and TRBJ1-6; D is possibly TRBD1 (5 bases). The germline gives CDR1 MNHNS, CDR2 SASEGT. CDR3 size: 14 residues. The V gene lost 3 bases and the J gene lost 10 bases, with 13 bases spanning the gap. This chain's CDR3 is CASSDRDRNSPLHF. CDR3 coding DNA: TGTGCCAGCAGTGACAGGGATAGAAACTCACCCCTCCACTTT.

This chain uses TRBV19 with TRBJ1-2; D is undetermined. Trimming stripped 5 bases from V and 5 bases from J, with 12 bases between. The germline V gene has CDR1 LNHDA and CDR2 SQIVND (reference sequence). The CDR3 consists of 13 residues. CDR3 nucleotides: TGTGCCAGTAGTTCCCGACTCTGGTATGGCTACACCTTC. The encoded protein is CASSSRLWYGYTF. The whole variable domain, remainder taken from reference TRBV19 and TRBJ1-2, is DGGITQSPKYLFRKEGQNVTLSCEQNLNHDAMYWYRQDPGQGLRLIYYSQIVNDFQKGDIAEGYSVSREKKESFPLTVTSAQKNPTAFYLCASSSRLWYGYTFGSGTRLTVV.

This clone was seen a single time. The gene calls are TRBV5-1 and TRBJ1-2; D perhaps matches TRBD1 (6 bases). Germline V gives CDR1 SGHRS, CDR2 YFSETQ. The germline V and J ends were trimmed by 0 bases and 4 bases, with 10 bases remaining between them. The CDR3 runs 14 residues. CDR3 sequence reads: CASSLDRAGYGYTF. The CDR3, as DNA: TGCGCCAGCAGCTTGGACAGGGCGGGCTATGGCTACACCTTC.